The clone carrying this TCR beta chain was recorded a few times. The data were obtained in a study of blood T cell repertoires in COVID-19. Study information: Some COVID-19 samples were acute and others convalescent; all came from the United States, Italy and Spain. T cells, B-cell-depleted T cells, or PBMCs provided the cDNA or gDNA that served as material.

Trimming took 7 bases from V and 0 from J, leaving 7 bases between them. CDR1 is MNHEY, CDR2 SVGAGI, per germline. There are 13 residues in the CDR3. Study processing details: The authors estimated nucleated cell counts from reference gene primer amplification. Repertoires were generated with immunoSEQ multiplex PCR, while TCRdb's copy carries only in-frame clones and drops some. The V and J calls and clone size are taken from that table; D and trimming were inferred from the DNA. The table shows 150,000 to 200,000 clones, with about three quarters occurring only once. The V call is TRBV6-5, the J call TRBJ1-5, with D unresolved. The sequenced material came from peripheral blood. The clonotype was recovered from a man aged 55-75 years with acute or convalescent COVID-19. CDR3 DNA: TGTGCCAGCACCGGTAATAGCAATCAGCCCCAGCATTTT. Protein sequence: CASTGNSNQPQHF.